The 27 T cell receptor beta chains listed next were all sequenced from one sample in a study of blood T cell repertoires in COVID-19. Only in-frame clones appear in the TCRdb table, and some are missing; sequencing was by immunoSEQ multiplex PCR. The sample shows about 130,000 clones, approximately 88% of them seen only once. The source material was peripheral blood. The receptors shown here come from a man between 50 and 59 years old with acute or convalescent COVID-19.

The CDR3 protein is CSGAVGSVQETQYF. The DNA for the CDR3 is TGCAGCGGTGCCGTCGGGTCCGTTCAAGAGACCCAGTACTTC. The chain is built from TRBV29-1 and TRBJ2-5, with D unresolved. V dropped 7 bases and J dropped 2 bases, with 17 bases sitting between them. CDR3 length equals 14 residues. CDR1 is SQVTM and CDR2 is ANQGSEA in the germline V gene.

The V and J genes are TRBV19 and TRBJ2-6; D may be TRBD2 (5 bases). Per the germline V gene, CDR1 is LNHDA and CDR2 is SQIVND (reference sequence). The V end was cut by 2 bases, the J end by 2 bases, with 10 bases between. This CDR3 comprises 16 residues. CDR3 in DNA: TGTGCCAGTAGTATACGGTCGGAGGCTGGGGCCAACGTCCTGACTTTC. Translation: CASSIRSEAGANVLTF.

The chain combines TRBV28 with TRBJ2-7, with 7 nucleotides matching TRBD2. Losses at the gene ends were 3 bases for V and 2 bases for J; bases not matched to a gene: 4. Germline V lookup: CDR1 MDHEN, CDR2 SYDVKM. The CDR3 consists of 14 residues. The CDR3 DNA reads TGTGCCAGCAGTTTCGGAGCGGGAACCTACGAGCAGTACTTC. Translated, it gives CASSFGAGTYEQYF.

This rearrangement joins TRBV18 to TRBJ2-7; D is possibly TRBD1 (7 bases). The CDR3 is 13 residues long. Germline V CDR1 and CDR2: KGHSH, LQKENI. The V gene lost 8 bases and the J gene lost 3 bases, with 14 bases spanning the gap. CDR3 protein: CASAGQSDYEQYF. CDR3 nucleotide sequence: TGTGCCAGCGCGGGACAGTCTGACTACGAGCAGTACTTC.

V usage is TRBV30 and J usage is TRBJ1-1; D ambiguous. V dropped 4 bases and J dropped 3 bases, with 15 bases sitting between them. The CDR3 length is 14 residues. The germline V gene encodes CDR1 GTSNPN and CDR2 SVGIG (reference sequence). The CDR3 here is CAWIRGGSYTEAFF. The CDR3 DNA reads TGTGCCTGGATCCGGGGAGGAAGTTACACTGAAGCTTTCTTT.

This clone was seen once. The chain couples TRBV7-9 to TRBJ1-2; TRBD1 might be the D (5 bases). CDR3 size: 14 residues. The germline V gene encodes CDR1 SEHNR and CDR2 FQNEAQ (reference sequence). V lost 3 bases, J lost 6 bases, and 14 bases lay in between. In nucleotides, the CDR3 is TGTGCCAGCAGCTTCGGCGGGGCACTCAATGGCTACACCTTC. This encodes CASSFGGALNGYTF.

The chain joins TRBV7-9 to TRBJ1-6, with TRBD1 matching over 8 bases. CDR1 and CDR2 from the germline V gene are SEHNR and FQNEAQ (reference sequence). The CDR3 consists of 15 residues. J was trimmed by 5 bases and V by 1 base; bases with no gene match: 1. The CDR3 DNA sequence: TGTGCCAGCAGCTTAGGGGACAGGAATAATTCACCCCTCCACTTT. Amino acids: CASSLGDRNNSPLHF.

V and J are TRBV5-1 and TRBJ1-4; 9 bases fit TRBD1. Germline CDR1 is SGHRS and CDR2 is YFSETQ. V trimming: 4 bases; J trimming: 6 bases; junction bases outside the gene matches: 10. The CDR3 contains 16 residues. This CDR3 is CASSGTGTGIYEKLFF. DNA of the CDR3: TGCGCCAGCAGCGGGACCGGGACAGGGATCTATGAAAAACTGTTTTTT.

The chain uses TRBV6-5 and TRBJ2-3; 10 bases fit TRBD2. V lost 4 bases, J lost 4 bases, and 5 bases stayed unmatched. CDR1 is MNHEY and CDR2 is SVGAGI in the germline V gene. The CDR3 has 15 residues. The chain's CDR3 is CASSFSGRRADTQYF. CDR3 nucleotide sequence: TGTGCCAGCAGTTTTAGCGGGAGGAGGGCAGATACGCAGTATTTT.

This clone was seen more than once but under ten times. CDR3 in DNA: TGCGCCAGCAGCTTCGAGGGTCCCTCCTACGAGCAGTACTTC. Translation gives CASSFEGPSYEQYF. This chain connects TRBV5-1 to TRBJ2-7, with D possibly matching TRBD2 (5 bases). The germline V and J ends were trimmed by 2 bases and 0 bases, with 9 bases remaining between them. This CDR3 is built from 14 residues. Germline values: CDR1 SGHRS, CDR2 YFSETQ.

The rearrangement links TRBV5-1 to TRBJ1-5; 9 positions agree with TRBD1. The CDR3 consists of 15 residues. Germline V gene lookup returns CDR1 SGHRS and CDR2 YFSETQ. The V gene end was trimmed by 4 bases and the J gene end by 1 base; junction bases not matched to a gene: 3. Here the CDR3 reads CASSRTGESNQPQHF. The CDR3 DNA is TGCGCCAGCAGCAGGACAGGGGAAAGCAATCAGCCCCAGCATTTT. Full variable domain (rest looked up from reference TRBV5-1 and TRBJ1-5): KAGVTQTPRYLIKTRGQQVTLSCSPISGHRSVSWYQQTPGQGLQFLFEYFSETQRNKGNFPGRFSGRQFSNSRSEMNVSTLELGDSALYLCASSRTGESNQPQHFGDGTRLSIL.

This clone was counted a few times. The J gene is TRBJ2-3, the V gene TRBV6-6; a weak D match, TRBD2 (6 bases). This CDR3 has 13 amino acids. Per germline, CDR1 MNHNY and CDR2 SVGAGI (reference sequence). With 7 bases removed from V and 2 bases from J, the gap between germline ends came to 10 bases. The CDR3 bases are TGTGCCAGCAAAGCGGACTACACAGATACGCAGTATTTT. This translates into CASKADYTDTQYF.

About this clone: Other DNA sequences in this specimen translate into the identical CDR3. This chain joins TRBV28 and TRBJ1-3; D gene ambiguous. CDR3 length equals 14 residues. The V end lost 4 bases, the J end lost 4 bases, and 11 bases lay between the germline ends. Germline CDR1 MDHEN, CDR2 SYDVKM. DNA for the CDR3: TGTGCCAGCAGTTCCAGAGGAACAGGAAACACCATATATTTT. It is translated as CASSSRGTGNTIYF.

The J gene is TRBJ2-1, the V gene TRBV6-5; 8 nucleotides agree with TRBD1. J was trimmed by 9 bases and V by 4 bases; bases with no gene match: 8. Germline V gene sequence: CDR1 MNHEY, CDR2 SVGAGI. This CDR3 comprises 14 residues. CDR3 nucleotides: TGTGCCAGCAGTTGGGGGACAGGAGGCGGTGAGCAGTTCTTC. Residues: CASSWGTGGGEQFF.

V gene TRBV29-1 combines with J gene TRBJ1-1; D perhaps matches TRBD1 (6 bases). This CDR3 has 14 amino acids. V lost 6 bases and J 1 base, leaving 15 bases between the germline ends. Germline V gene data show CDR1 as SQVTM and CDR2 as ANQGSEA. The CDR3 DNA follows: TGCAGCGTCCGCAGGGGCTCGAGGAACACTGAAGCTTTCTTT. Amino acid sequence: CSVRRGSRNTEAFF.

The chain joins TRBV29-1 to TRBJ1-1; a weak D match, TRBD1 (5 bases). From germline, CDR1 is SQVTM and CDR2 ANQGSEA. The CDR3 is 12 amino acids. The V end lost 4 bases, the J end lost 2 bases, and 8 bases lay between the germline ends. DNA of the CDR3: TGCAGCGTTGGACAGAGAAACACTGAAGCTTTCTTT. Protein: CSVGQRNTEAFF.

The chain carries TRBV11-2 and TRBJ2-1, with 8 bases lining up with TRBD2. The germline CDR1 and CDR2 sequences are SGHAT and FQNNGV. CDR3 length equals 17 residues. Germline trimming cut 4 bases from V and 2 bases from J; bases unmatched to any gene: 10. The CDR3 DNA reads as TGTGCCAGCAGCTCCTCGGGAGGGGCCCTAACCTACAATGAGCAGTTCTTC. Protein sequence: CASSSSGGALTYNEQFF. Filled out from reference TRBV11-2 and TRBJ2-1, the complete variable domain reads EAGVAQSPRYKIIEKRQSVAFWCNPISGHATLYWYQQILGQGPKLLIQFQNNGVVDDSQLPKDRFSAERLKGVDSTLKIQPAKLEDSAVYLCASSSSGGALTYNEQFFGPGTRLTVL.

V is TRBV2 and J is TRBJ1-1; 7 nucleotides agree with TRBD1. Germline CDR1 SNHLY, CDR2 FYNNEI. V gave up 8 bases and J gave up 1 base; unmatched junction bases: 4. The CDR3 is 13 residues long. The CDR3 spells CASGRGQNTEAFF. CDR3 nucleotide sequence: TGTGCCAGCGGTAGGGGGCAGAACACTGAAGCTTTCTTT.

The chain is built from TRBV28 and TRBJ1-3; TRBD1 is a possible D gene (6 bases). The germline gives CDR1 MDHEN, CDR2 SYDVKM. CDR3 length: 15 residues. V was trimmed by 2 bases and J by 0 bases, leaving 8 bases between them. This CDR3 is CASSLRTASGNTIYF. Here the CDR3 DNA reads TGTGCCAGCAGTTTACGGACAGCCTCTGGAAACACCATATATTTT.

The rearrangement links TRBV7-9 to TRBJ1-1, with TRBD1 matching over 7 bases. The CDR3 length is 15 residues. V trimming: 4 bases; J trimming: 1 base; junction bases outside the gene matches: 6. From germline, CDR1 is SEHNR and CDR2 FQNEAQ (reference sequence). This CDR3 reads CASSSPTGTNTEAFF. In DNA, the CDR3 is TGTGCCAGCAGCTCCCCGACAGGGACGAACACTGAAGCTTTCTTT.

This chain uses TRBV7-9 with TRBJ1-4; a weak D match, TRBD1 (6 bases). Germline CDR1 and CDR2: SEHNR and FQNEAQ (reference sequence). Between the trimmed V and J ends, which lost 5 bases and 4 bases, there was a span of 11 bases. The CDR3 extends over 14 amino acids. The CDR3 spells CASSQGGVNEKLFF. The CDR3 DNA is TGTGCCAGCAGCCAAGGGGGGGTTAATGAAAAACTGTTTTTT.

The rearrangement joins TRBV11-2 to TRBJ1-2; weak D call: TRBD1 (5 bases). Between the trimmed V and J ends, which lost 5 bases and 3 bases, there was a span of 13 bases. The CDR3 has 14 residues. The germline V gene has CDR1 SGHAT and CDR2 FQNNGV. The CDR3 DNA sequence: TGTGCCAGCAGCCTACCCGGGGGGTACTATGGCTACACCTTC. It specifies CASSLPGGYYGYTF.

The rearrangement uses TRBV29-1 and TRBJ1-2; 9 bases are shared with TRBD1. Unmatched junction bases numbered 9, after V lost 6 bases and J lost 4 bases. From germline, CDR1 is SQVTM and CDR2 ANQGSEA. The CDR3 has 14 amino acids. Here the CDR3 reads CSVMTGGTSYGYTF. CDR3 DNA sequence: TGCAGCGTGATGACAGGGGGTACCTCCTATGGCTACACCTTC.

The chain links TRBV10-3 to TRBJ1-2, with TRBD1 matching 7 bases. CDR3 length: 14 residues. Germline trimming cut 6 bases from V and 1 base from J; bases unmatched to any gene: 5. The germline gives CDR1 ENHRY, CDR2 SYGVKD. The CDR3 region is CAIRNRDSNYGYTF. CDR3 DNA sequence: TGTGCCATCAGGAACAGGGACAGTAACTATGGCTACACCTTC.

The CDR3 DNA reads as TGTGCCAGCACCGCGGGGACTTCGAGTGAGAGACCTTTCTTT. Translation: CASTAGTSSERPFF. The V call is TRBV28, the J call TRBJ1-1; tentatively, D is TRBD1 (5 bases). The germline gives CDR1 MDHEN, CDR2 SYDVKM. The V end lost 7 bases, the J end lost 12 bases, and 24 bases lay between the germline ends. This CDR3 comprises 14 residues.

The chain couples TRBV10-2 to TRBJ1-1; no reliable D call. The CDR3 extends over 12 amino acids. Germline lookup yields CDR1 WSHSY and CDR2 SAAADI. Trimming took off 6 bases at V and 2 bases at J, with 7 bases between the two ends. The CDR3 DNA follows: TGCGCCAGCAGGAACAGTAACACTGAAGCTTTCTTT. It translates to CASRNSNTEAFF.

This chain connects TRBV7-2 to TRBJ1-1; TRBD1 matches 7 bases. Unmatched junction bases numbered 13, after V lost 5 bases and J lost 1 base. The germline CDR1 and CDR2 sequences are SGHTA and FQGNSA. This CDR3 comprises 17 residues. The CDR3 region is CASSSARAGGRNTEAFF. CDR3 DNA sequence: TGTGCCAGCAGCAGCGCGCGTGCAGGGGGAAGGAACACTGAAGCTTTCTTT.